These T cell receptor beta chains were read from a single sample in a study of OX40 agonist ivuxolimab in advanced cancers. The protocol was immunoSEQ multiplex PCR, while the TCRdb copy is restricted to in-frame clones and leaves out a portion. Among around 64,000 clones, about 83% were seen once, and the ten largest hold 0.76%. The input for sequencing was CD4+ or CD8+ T cells sorted from blood, taken in a trial of the OX40 agonist ivuxolimab. All receptors come from an adult with an advanced solid tumor such as melanoma, head and neck, liver or kidney cancer. CDR3s include the opening cysteine and the closing phenylalanine or tryptophan. The D gene is left open where the match is weak. Size values are once, few and many counts, or a class for expanded clones, and some rows have none.

V	length	D	size	J	CDR3	DNA
TRBV28	15	-	-	TRBJ2-2	CASTRAAGNTGELFF	TGTGCCAGCACTCGAGCGGCCGGGAACACCGGGGAGCTGTTTTTT
TRBV19	14	TRBD1	-	TRBJ1-2	CASNRGLWPYGYTF	TGTGCCAGTAACAGGGGGCTGTGGCCCTATGGCTACACCTTC
TRBV5-6	17	TRBD1	-	TRBJ1-1	CASSLGTGGRMNTEAFF	TGTGCCAGCAGCTTGGGGACAGGGGGGAGGATGAACACTGAAGCTTTCTTT
TRBV27	12	-	few	TRBJ2-2	CASSFSTGELFF	TGTGCCAGCAGTTTCTCCACCGGGGAGCTGTTTTTT
TRBV5-6	14	-	-	TRBJ1-2	CASSPPSGNYGYTF	TGTGCCAGCAGCCCCCCTTCGGGGAACTATGGCTACACCTTC
TRBV7-6	14	-	-	TRBJ1-5	CASSLQANYQPQHF	TGTGCCAGCAGCTTACAAGCCAACTATCAGCCCCAGCATTTT
TRBV6-1	14	TRBD1	-	TRBJ1-2	CASSSGGSFYGYTF	TGTGCCAGCAGTTCAGGGGGCTCGTTCTATGGCTACACCTTC
TRBV15	16	-	-	TRBJ1-1	CATSRLFSVRDTEAFF	TGTGCCACCAGCAGACTCTTCTCCGTCCGGGACACTGAAGCTTTCTTT
TRBV5-8	11	-	-	TRBJ1-1	CASRENTEAFF	TGTGCCAGCAGGGAGAACACTGAAGCTTTCTTT
TRBV6-5	15	-	-	TRBJ1-2	CASSYSLRTTGRYTF	TGTGCCAGCAGTTACTCTCTCCGGACAACTGGCCGCTACACCTTC
TRBV7-9	15	TRBD2	-	TRBJ2-2	CASRRAGDNTGELFF	TGTGCCAGCAGGCGAGCGGGGGATAACACCGGGGAGCTGTTTTTT
TRBV7-6	14	TRBD1	-	TRBJ2-5	CASSPRQGRETQYF	TGTGCCAGCAGTCCGAGACAGGGAAGAGAGACCCAGTACTTC
TRBV28	19	-	once	TRBJ1-1	CASSFIRRRLVGVNTEAFF	TGTGCCAGCAGTTTCATCCGGCGTCGACTGGTGGGGGTTAACACTGAAGCTTTCTTT
TRBV12-5	14	TRBD1	-	TRBJ2-1	CASGSTDRVSEQFF	TGTGCTAGTGGCTCTACCGACAGGGTGAGTGAGCAGTTCTTC
TRBV14	16	-	-	TRBJ2-5	CASSQDTSFREETQYF	TGTGCCAGCAGCCAAGATACTAGTTTCAGAGAAGAGACCCAGTACTTC
TRBV5-1	14	TRBD1	-	TRBJ1-1	CASSPGGPNTEAFF	TGCGCCAGCAGTCCAGGGGGACCGAACACTGAAGCTTTCTTT
TRBV4-2	15	TRBD1	-	TRBJ1-6	CASSQLTGVLRPLHF	TGTGCCAGCAGCCAATTAACAGGGGTACTCAGGCCCCTCCACTTT
TRBV12-2	16	-	-	TRBJ2-2	CASRFTLGGYPGELFF	TGTGCAAGTCGCTTCACCCTAGGGGGGTATCCCGGGGAGCTGTTTTTT
TRBV2	15	TRBD1	few	TRBJ2-5	CASRAGQGLRETQYF	TGTGCCAGCAGGGCTGGACAGGGGCTCAGGGAGACCCAGTACTTC
TRBV11-1	17	-	-	TRBJ1-1	CASSWELGVRGNTEAFF	TGTGCCAGCAGCTGGGAACTGGGGGTCAGGGGTAACACTGAAGCTTTCTTT
TRBV4-2	15	-	-	TRBJ2-5	CASSLSGGTEETQYF	TGTGCCAGCAGCCTTAGTGGAGGGACAGAAGAGACCCAGTACTTC
TRBV6-5	14	-	-	TRBJ1-2	CASRSTGIFVGYTF	TGTGCCAGCAGATCAACAGGGATTTTTGTGGGCTACACCTTC
TRBV27	16	TRBD1	-	TRBJ1-1	CASSPWDRGLDTEAFF	TGTGCCAGCAGTCCGTGGGACAGGGGTTTGGACACTGAAGCTTTCTTT
TRBV5-4	16	TRBD2	once	TRBJ2-3	CASSPEAGVGTDTQYF	TGTGCCAGCAGCCCGGAGGCGGGGGTTGGAACAGATACGCAGTATTTT
TRBV29-1	11	TRBD1	-	TRBJ1-2	CSVTGEGWYTF	TGCAGCGTGACAGGGGAGGGGTGGTACACCTTC
TRBV11-2	17	-	-	TRBJ1-2	CASSFPRQLGSNDGYTF	TGTGCCAGCAGCTTCCCCCGACAGTTGGGGAGTAACGATGGCTACACCTTC
TRBV7-2	13	-	-	TRBJ2-1	CASSTTGRREQFF	TGTGCCAGCAGCACGACAGGGAGGAGGGAGCAGTTCTTC
TRBV2	15	-	few	TRBJ2-3	CASSVGRRGTDTQYF	TGTGCCAGCAGTGTGGGCCGACGGGGCACAGATACGCAGTATTTT
TRBV5-1	16	-	-	TRBJ2-7	CASSLAHGRSSYEQYF	TGCGCCAGCAGCTTGGCCCACGGGCGGTCCTCCTACGAGCAGTACTTC
TRBV6-1	12	TRBD1	-	TRBJ1-2	CASSPQGDGYTF	TGTGCCAGCAGTCCCCAGGGGGATGGCTACACCTTC
TRBV10-3	13	-	-	TRBJ1-2	CAIRDTGSYGYTF	TGTGCCATCAGAGATACCGGGAGCTATGGCTACACCTTC
TRBV9	14	-	-	TRBJ2-7	CASSNSGRIHEQYF	TGTGCCAGCAGCAATAGCGGAAGGATTCACGAGCAGTACTTC
TRBV5-4	13	-	-	TRBJ1-1	CASRLQGNTEAFF	TGTGCCAGCAGACTACAGGGGAACACTGAAGCTTTCTTT
TRBV4-1	17	-	-	TRBJ2-5	CASSQVPGTLVGETQYF	TGCGCCAGCAGCCAAGTCCCGGGCACCCTCGTAGGAGAGACCCAGTACTTC
TRBV19	13	-	-	TRBJ2-5	CASSKARMGSQYF	TGTGCCAGTAGTAAGGCCAGGATGGGGTCCCAGTACTTC
TRBV19	15	-	-	TRBJ2-7	CASSQRGGLSYEQYF	TGTGCCAGTAGCCAAAGGGGGGGGCTTTCCTACGAGCAGTACTTC
TRBV14	12	TRBD1	few	TRBJ2-3	CASSRLGTGRYF	TGTGCCAGCAGCCGACTTGGGACAGGGAGGTATTTT
TRBV29-1	13	-	-	TRBJ1-2	CSAAETRGANTIF	TGCAGCGCGGCGGAAACTAGGGGGGCTAATACGATCTTC
TRBV2	14	TRBD1	-	TRBJ2-7	CASSERTGGEIKYF	TGTGCCAGCAGTGAACGGACAGGGGGCGAAATAAAATACTTC
TRBV28	13	-	-	TRBJ1-5	CASNRLRDQPQHF	TGTGCCAGCAACCGCTTAAGGGATCAGCCCCAGCATTTT
TRBV18	16	TRBD1	-	TRBJ1-1	CASSPRGTGVNTEAFF	TGTGCCAGCTCACCACGGGGGACAGGGGTTAACACTGAAGCTTTCTTT
TRBV5-1	18	TRBD1	-	TRBJ2-6	CASSPRQGGSSGANVLTF	TGCGCCAGCAGCCCTAGACAGGGCGGCTCTTCTGGGGCCAACGTCCTGACTTTC
TRBV7-3	17	TRBD2	-	TRBJ2-5	CASSPAGVAGGGETQYF	TGTGCCAGCAGCCCGGCCGGGGTAGCGGGGGGTGGTGAGACCCAGTACTTC
TRBV2	15	TRBD1	-	TRBJ1-3	CASNRGQNSGNTIYF	TGTGCCAGCAATAGGGGACAGAACTCTGGAAACACCATATATTTT
TRBV5-4	15	-	-	TRBJ2-5	CASSRGSEIEETQYF	TGTGCCAGCAGCCGTGGCAGTGAGATCGAAGAGACCCAGTACTTC
TRBV5-6	16	TRBD1	-	TRBJ2-2	CASSLYRGLSTGELFF	TGTGCCAGCAGCCTGTACAGGGGGCTTAGCACCGGGGAGCTGTTTTTT
TRBV14	14	-	once	TRBJ2-7	CASSQVRGSYEQYF	TGTGCCAGCAGCCAAGTCAGGGGCTCCTACGAGCAGTACTTC
TRBV6-5	16	TRBD1	-	TRBJ2-7	CASSYARGTGLYEQYF	TGTGCCAGCAGTTACGCCCGGGGGACAGGGCTATACGAGCAGTACTTC
TRBV6-1	15	-	-	TRBJ1-6	CASTQTARNNSPLHF	TGTGCCAGCACCCAAACGGCGAGGAATAATTCACCCCTCCACTTT
TRBV28	16	-	-	TRBJ1-4	CASSLVVMPTNEKLFF	TGTGCCAGCAGTTTAGTCGTCATGCCAACTAATGAAAAACTGTTTTTT
TRBV19	16	-	-	TRBJ2-3	CASSRMGVRNSDTQYF	TGTGCCAGTAGTAGGATGGGGGTAAGGAATTCAGATACGCAGTATTTT
TRBV12-5	11	-	-	TRBJ2-5	CASGPGETQYF	TGTGCTAGTGGTCCCGGAGAGACCCAGTACTTC
TRBV6-5	14	-	-	TRBJ1-4	CASSRGRQNEKLFF	TGTGCCAGCAGTCGGGGACGTCAGAATGAAAAACTGTTTTTT